These 10 T cell receptor beta chains were sequenced from one sample in a study of T cells in tuberculosis. Some clones are missing from TCRdb's copy, which holds only in-frame ones; the method was immunoSEQ multiplex PCR. The sample lists around 43,000 clones, 95% occurring once. The sequencing sample was made of PBMCs. Every receptor here comes from a donor between 10 and 35 years old with latent tuberculosis or without tuberculosis infection.

This chain joins TRBV6-6 and TRBJ1-1; D call uncertain. CDR3 size: 11 residues. Deletions cut 8 bases from V and 2 bases from J, with 6 bases between. From germline, CDR1 is MNHNY and CDR2 SVGAGI (reference sequence). The CDR3 here is CASGGNTEAFF. The CDR3 nucleotides are TGTGCCAGCGGAGGCAACACTGAAGCTTTCTTT.

V gene TRBV2 combines with J gene TRBJ2-2; 13 nucleotides align to TRBD2. The CDR3 spans 16 residues. V gave up 4 bases and J gave up 5 bases; unmatched junction bases: 4. Germline-derived CDR1 and CDR2 are SNHLY and FYNNEI. CDR3 bases: TGTGCCAGCAGTGGTGGGACTAGCGGGGAGACCGGGGAGCTGTTTTTT. This encodes CASSGGTSGETGELFF.

The CDR3 DNA reads TGTGCCAGCAGCTTAGGACAGTCCCGCTACGAGCAGTACTTC. Its translation is CASSLGQSRYEQYF. This chain connects TRBV5-6 to TRBJ2-7, with a weak D call TRBD1 (6 bases). CDR3 length: 14 residues. Trimming left V 2 bases short and J 3 bases short, with 12 bases between. Per germline, CDR1 SGHDT and CDR2 YYEEEE.

This chain links TRBV14 with TRBJ1-2; D is undetermined. V gave up 1 base and J gave up 5 bases, with 17 bases separating them. The CDR3 covers 16 residues. Germline CDR1 SGHDN, CDR2 FVKESK. The CDR3: CASSQAPLLGGYGYTF. DNA of the CDR3: TGTGCCAGCAGCCAAGCCCCCCTTCTAGGAGGATATGGCTACACCTTC.

The chain recombines TRBV9 with TRBJ2-7; 7 bases align to TRBD1. From germline, CDR1 is SGDLS and CDR2 YYNGEE. This CDR3 contains 15 residues. J was trimmed by 1 base and V by 0 bases; bases with no gene match: 4. This CDR3 is CASSVGTGGSYEQYF. CDR3 nucleotide sequence: TGTGCCAGCAGCGTAGGGACAGGTGGGTCCTACGAGCAGTACTTC.

This chain joins TRBV4-3 and TRBJ1-4; D is undetermined. The CDR3 spans 16 residues. With 1 base removed from V and 5 bases from J, the gap between germline ends came to 14 bases. Germline-derived CDR1 and CDR2 are LGHNA and YSLEER. CDR3 sequence: CASSQGVGRLNEKLFF. The CDR3, as DNA: TGCGCCAGCAGCCAAGGGGTAGGCAGACTGAATGAAAAACTGTTTTTT.

This clone was seen a single time. The genes are TRBV5-4 and TRBJ1-2, with 9 bases identical to TRBD1. The CDR3 has 17 residues. The V gene's germline CDR1 is SGHNT and CDR2 YYREEE (reference sequence). The ends lost 2 bases at V and 2 bases at J; junction bases unmatched: 10. CDR3: CASSFRTGAEPNYGYTF. Here the CDR3 DNA reads TGTGCCAGCAGCTTCCGGACAGGGGCCGAGCCAAACTATGGCTACACCTTC.

This chain uses TRBV5-4 with TRBJ1-4, with 7 bases that match TRBD1. The junction had 13 bases not matched to a gene; V was cut back by 0 bases and J by 2 bases. Germline V CDR1 and CDR2: SGHNT, YYREEE (reference sequence). The CDR3 runs to 19 residues. The DNA of the CDR3 is TGTGCCAGCAGCTTGGATCTGGTCCAGGGGGATGGGACTAATGAAAAACTGTTTTTT. Amino acids: CASSLDLVQGDGTNEKLFF.

This clone was seen just once. V and J are TRBV30 and TRBJ1-1; TRBD1 is a possible D gene (5 bases). Germline V gene data show CDR1 as GTSNPN and CDR2 as SVGIG (reference sequence). The CDR3 has 13 residues. Trimming removed 4 bases at V and 1 base at J, with 10 bases between. The CDR3 loop reads CAWTGWGNTEAFF. The CDR3 DNA follows: TGTGCCTGGACAGGGTGGGGGAACACTGAAGCTTTCTTT.

The chain couples TRBV15 to TRBJ2-5; perhaps TRBD2 as D (6 bases). There are 17 residues in the CDR3. CDR1 and CDR2 (germline): LNHNV, YYDKDF (reference sequence). V dropped 0 bases and J dropped 1 base, with 15 bases sitting between them. This CDR3 reads CATSRDYDGGRQETQYF. CDR3 sequence (DNA): TGTGCCACCAGCAGAGATTATGACGGAGGGCGCCAAGAGACCCAGTACTTC.